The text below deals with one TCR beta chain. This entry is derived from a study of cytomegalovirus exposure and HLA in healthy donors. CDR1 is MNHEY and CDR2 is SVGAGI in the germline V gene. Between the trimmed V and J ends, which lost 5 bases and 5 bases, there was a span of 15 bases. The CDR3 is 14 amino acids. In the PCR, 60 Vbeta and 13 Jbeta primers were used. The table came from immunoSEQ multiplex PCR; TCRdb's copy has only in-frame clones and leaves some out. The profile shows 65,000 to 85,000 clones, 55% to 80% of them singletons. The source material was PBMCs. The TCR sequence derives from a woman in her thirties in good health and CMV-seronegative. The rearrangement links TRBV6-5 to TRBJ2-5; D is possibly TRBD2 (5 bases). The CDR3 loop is CASSIEGVGETQYF. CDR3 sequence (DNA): TGTGCCAGCAGTATAGAGGGTGTTGGGGAGACCCAGTACTTC.